This T cell receptor (beta chain) was sequenced for a study of blood T cell repertoires in COVID-19. Study details: PBMCs, B-cell-depleted T cells, or T cells provided the cDNA or gDNA that made up the material.

Looked up from germline, CDR1 is GTSNPN and CDR2 is SVGIG (reference sequence). This CDR3 comprises 16 residues. V lost 4 bases, J lost 0 bases, and 16 bases lay in between. Sequenced by immunoSEQ multiplex PCR; TCRdb stores in-frame clones only, minus some. The sample carries about 160,000 clones, 65% to 80% recorded once. The sample was peripheral blood. This clonotype was sampled from a man in his fifties or sixties with acute or convalescent COVID-19. This rearrangement joins TRBV30 to TRBJ1-3; no reliable D call. CDR3 in DNA: TGTGCCTGGATGAGAGGGAAGGGCCTCTCTGGAAACACCATATATTTT. Protein product: CAWMRGKGLSGNTIYF.